These 14 T cell receptor beta chains were sequenced from one sample in a study of CD8+ T cells in alopecia areata. Once RNA had been extracted, it was reverse transcribed into cDNA to act as the sequencing template. Clones were sequenced by immunoSEQ multiplex PCR, and TCRdb holds only the in-frame ones, with some missing. The sample has roughly 180,000 clones, roughly 50% seen once. The treatment here: oral pan-JAK inhibitor, 5-10 mg twice daily. Specimen: CD8+ T cells sorted from blood, collected at week 24, from a patient treated with tofacitinib. These receptor sequences come from a human donor with alopecia areata.

The chain carries TRBV6-5 and TRBJ1-2; 11 nucleotides align to TRBD1. CDR3 length equals 15 residues. V trimming: 4 bases; J trimming: 3 bases; junction bases outside the gene matches: 4. Germline V lookup: CDR1 MNHEY, CDR2 SVGAGI. As DNA, the CDR3 is TGTGCCAGCAGTTCCCCGGGACAGGGGGACTATGGCTACACCTTC. It codes for CASSSPGQGDYGYTF.

CDR3 coding DNA: TGTGCCATCAGTGATTTAGGGGAGGGGTATGGCTACACCTTC. As protein: CAISDLGEGYGYTF. V is TRBV10-3 and J is TRBJ1-2; maybe TRBD1 (5 bases). The CDR3 spans 14 residues. V dropped 3 bases and J dropped 5 bases, with 13 bases sitting between them. Germline V gives CDR1 ENHRY, CDR2 SYGVKD.

This clone is a singleton in its sample. The chain has TRBV15 and TRBJ1-5, with D unclear. V shed 0 bases and J shed 5 bases, with 5 bases lying between them. The CDR3 has 13 residues. The germline V gene encodes CDR1 LNHNV and CDR2 YYDKDF (reference sequence). In DNA form, the CDR3 reads TGTGCCACCAGCAGAGATGACGATCAGCCCCAGCATTTT. Translating it yields CATSRDDDQPQHF.

This rearrangement joins TRBV6-6 to TRBJ1-5, with D unresolved. V lost 2 bases and J 3 bases, leaving 11 bases between the germline ends. The CDR3 covers 15 residues. The germline V gene encodes CDR1 MNHNY and CDR2 SVGAGI (reference sequence). The DNA for the CDR3 is TGTGCCAGCAGTTACGTCTGGGGTCTCAATCAGCCCCAGCATTTT. It codes for CASSYVWGLNQPQHF.

This clone was seen a few times. The chain employs TRBV29-1 and TRBJ1-2; D remains ambiguous. V was trimmed by 0 bases and J by 7 bases, leaving 12 bases between them. From germline, CDR1 is SQVTM and CDR2 ANQGSEA. This CDR3 comprises 13 residues. The CDR3, as DNA: TGCAGCGTTGAAGAAGGCGGGTTAGGTGGCTACACCTTC. Its protein is CSVEEGGLGGYTF.

For the CDR3, the DNA is TGTGCCAGCACCACGGGGGCGGGGAATGAGCAGTTCTTC. It specifies CASTTGAGNEQFF. This chain joins TRBV6-5 and TRBJ2-1, with D perhaps given as TRBD1 or TRBD2 (6 bases each). With 7 bases removed from V and 7 bases from J, the gap between germline ends came to 14 bases. The CDR3 extends over 13 amino acids. CDR1 is MNHEY, CDR2 SVGAGI, per germline.

This sequence joins TRBV15 and TRBJ2-3; the D gene could be TRBD1 or TRBD2 (5 bases each). The CDR3 extends over 13 amino acids. From germline, CDR1 is LNHNV and CDR2 YYDKDF (reference sequence). V lost 5 bases and J lost 4, with 10 bases in between. The CDR3 DNA follows: TGTGCCACCAGCCTTGGGGGATCAGATACGCAGTATTTT. Its protein product is CATSLGGSDTQYF.

The chain employs TRBV19 and TRBJ2-3; D possibly matches TRBD1 or TRBD2 (5 bases each). The CDR3 has 13 amino acids. Germline CDR1 and CDR2: LNHDA and SQIVND (reference sequence). Trimming shortened V by 7 bases and J by 4 bases, and 12 bases separated the two germline ends. DNA for the CDR3: TGTGCCAGTAAGGGGACCCCAGCAGATACGCAGTATTTT. Residues: CASKGTPADTQYF.

The V call is TRBV7-9, the J call TRBJ2-7; D is possibly TRBD2 (5 bases). Germline-derived CDR1 and CDR2 are SEHNR and FQNEAQ (reference sequence). CDR3 length: 13 residues. V was clipped by 1 base and J by 4 bases, with 8 bases between them. CDR3 residues: CASSLGSGYEQYF. The CDR3 DNA reads as TGTGCCAGCAGCTTAGGTTCGGGATACGAGCAGTACTTC.

This clone occurred a few times. The rearrangement joins TRBV4-3 to TRBJ2-1, with D unresolved. This CDR3 has 13 residues. V lost 6 bases, J lost 4 bases, and 10 bases lay in between. Looked up from germline, CDR1 is LGHNA and CDR2 is YSLEER. CDR3 loop: CASSLDGYNEQFF. DNA of the CDR3: TGCGCCAGCAGTCTAGACGGGTACAATGAGCAGTTCTTC.

The chain couples TRBV19 to TRBJ1-6; D call uncertain. Germline CDR1 LNHDA, CDR2 SQIVND (reference sequence). The CDR3 is 13 residues long. V was clipped by 3 bases and J by 7 bases, with 7 bases between them. CDR3: CASSISANSPLHF. The DNA for the CDR3 is TGTGCCAGTAGTATCTCGGCAAATTCACCCCTCCACTTT.

This sequence joins TRBV9 and TRBJ1-5; a possible D gene is TRBD1 (5 bases). This CDR3 contains 14 residues. The V end lost 0 bases, the J end lost 4 bases, and 8 bases lay between the germline ends. In germline, CDR1 is SGDLS, CDR2 YYNGEE. CDR3 DNA sequence: TGTGCCAGCAGCGTAGGACAGCAAAATCAGCCCCAGCATTTT. Its translation: CASSVGQQNQPQHF. The variable domain in full, completed from reference TRBV9 and TRBJ1-5, reads DSGVTQTPKHLITATGQRVTLRCSPRSGDLSVYWYQQSLDQGLQFLIQYYNGEERAKGNILERFSAQQFPDLHSELNLSSLELGDSALYFCASSVGQQNQPQHFGDGTRLSIL.

The rearrangement links TRBV4-3 to TRBJ1-1, with D possibly TRBD1 on 6 matching bases. Trimming took 1 base from V and 3 from J, leaving 15 bases between them. The CDR3 contains 16 residues. The germline gives CDR1 LGHNA, CDR2 YSLEER. The CDR3 region is CASSQGRGRGDTEAFF. The DNA for the CDR3 is TGCGCCAGCAGCCAAGGACGAGGGAGGGGGGACACTGAAGCTTTCTTT.

This clone was observed once. The chain links TRBV11-2 to TRBJ1-2; D unresolved. V was pared by 2 bases and J by 8 bases, with 9 bases between. This CDR3 has 12 residues. Germline lookup yields CDR1 SGHAT and CDR2 FQNNGV. The CDR3 coding sequence is TGTGCCAGCAGCTTAACTGCCGGGGGCTACACCTTC. Amino acids: CASSLTAGGYTF. Drawing the rest from reference TRBV11-2 and TRBJ1-2, the complete variable domain is EAGVAQSPRYKIIEKRQSVAFWCNPISGHATLYWYQQILGQGPKLLIQFQNNGVVDDSQLPKDRFSAERLKGVDSTLKIQPAKLEDSAVYLCASSLTAGGYTFGSGTRLTVV.